The rows below give T cell receptor beta chains drawn from one sample of a study of blood T cell repertoires in COVID-19. Assay: immunoSEQ multiplex PCR; the TCRdb copy retains only in-frame clones and omits some. Among 150,000 to 200,000 clones, roughly 90% were seen once, and the ten largest hold around 0.77%. The sample consisted of PBMCs or T cells enriched from blood (not recorded which). The receptor set was obtained from a woman aged 18-30 years who had recovered from COVID-19. The CDR3 runs from the conserved cysteine through the conserved F or W. Each record gives: D gene, clone size, V gene, J gene, CDR3 protein, CDR3 DNA. D genes are given only for firm matches. Size values are once, few and many counts, or a class for expanded clones, and some rows have none.

d_call: NA; clone_size: NA; v_call: TRBV11-2; j_call: TRBJ1-1; cdr3_aa: CASSLITGPVEVPFF; cdr3_nt: TGTGCCAGCAGCTTAATCACAGGTCCCGTTGAGGTTCCTTTCTTT
d_call: NA; clone_size: NA; v_call: TRBV7-9; j_call: TRBJ2-1; cdr3_aa: CASSFWDNDNEQFF; cdr3_nt: TGTGCCAGCAGCTTCTGGGACAACGACAATGAGCAGTTCTTC
d_call: NA; clone_size: NA; v_call: TRBV7-3; j_call: TRBJ2-1; cdr3_aa: CASSLKAADNSYNEQFF; cdr3_nt: TGTGCCAGCAGCTTAAAAGCGGCGGATAACTCCTACAATGAGCAGTTCTTC
d_call: NA; clone_size: few; v_call: TRBV7-8; j_call: TRBJ1-2; cdr3_aa: CACGPTGWDGYTF; cdr3_nt: TGTGCCTGCGGGCCCACAGGGTGGGACGGCTACACCTTC
d_call: TRBD2; clone_size: once; v_call: TRBV7-7; j_call: TRBJ2-3; cdr3_aa: CASTKLAGGTDTQYF; cdr3_nt: TGTGCTAGCACCAAACTAGCGGGAGGCACAGATACGCAGTATTTT
d_call: TRBD2; clone_size: NA; v_call: TRBV4-1; j_call: TRBJ2-3; cdr3_aa: CASSKQAGAPSF; cdr3_nt: TGCGCCAGCAGCAAACAAGCGGGGGCCCCCTCTTTT
d_call: NA; clone_size: NA; v_call: TRBV12-3/TRBV12-4; j_call: TRBJ1-1; cdr3_aa: CASSFWRDAEAFF; cdr3_nt: TGTGCCAGCAGTTTTTGGAGGGACGCTGAAGCTTTCTTT
d_call: NA; clone_size: NA; v_call: TRBV4-1; j_call: TRBJ2-7; cdr3_aa: CASSQVFRDEQYF; cdr3_nt: TGCGCCAGCAGCCAAGTGTTCAGGGACGAGCAGTACTTC
d_call: TRBD2; clone_size: NA; v_call: TRBV9; j_call: TRBJ2-1; cdr3_aa: CASSETSADGEQFF; cdr3_nt: TGTGCCAGCAGCGAGACTAGCGCGGACGGCGAGCAGTTCTTC
d_call: NA; clone_size: NA; v_call: TRBV14; j_call: TRBJ2-3; cdr3_aa: CASSQDLPSLADTQYF; cdr3_nt: TGTGCCAGCAGCCAAGATCTCCCTAGCCTAGCAGATACGCAGTATTTT
d_call: NA; clone_size: few; v_call: TRBV5-6; j_call: TRBJ1-1; cdr3_aa: CASSLGELRHRGTEAFF; cdr3_nt: TGTGCCAGCAGCTTGGGAGAGCTGCGACACCGTGGGACTGAAGCTTTCTTT
d_call: NA; clone_size: NA; v_call: TRBV4-1; j_call: TRBJ2-7; cdr3_aa: CASSQDWGDSSYEQYF; cdr3_nt: TGCGCCAGCAGCCAAGATTGGGGGGATTCGTCCTACGAGCAGTACTTC
d_call: NA; clone_size: NA; v_call: TRBV27; j_call: TRBJ1-3; cdr3_aa: CASNSLGGTTYF; cdr3_nt: TGTGCCAGCAATTCTTTGGGGGGGACAACGTATTTT
d_call: TRBD2; clone_size: NA; v_call: TRBV3-1/TRBV3-2; j_call: TRBJ2-1; cdr3_aa: CASRRLAGGLNEQFF; cdr3_nt: TGTGCCAGCAGGCGCTTAGCGGGAGGGCTAAATGAGCAGTTCTTC
d_call: TRBD2; clone_size: NA; v_call: TRBV24-1; j_call: TRBJ2-3; cdr3_aa: CATSDPGLAGALGQYF; cdr3_nt: TGTGCCACCAGTGACCCGGGACTAGCGGGCGCATTGGGGCAGTATTTT
d_call: TRBD2; clone_size: once; v_call: TRBV28; j_call: TRBJ2-7; cdr3_aa: CASSLSGAGGPRYF; cdr3_nt: TGTGCCAGCAGTTTATCCGGAGCGGGAGGCCCAAGGTACTTC
d_call: NA; clone_size: NA; v_call: TRBV28; j_call: TRBJ1-6; cdr3_aa: CASTRTNFNSPLHF; cdr3_nt: TGTGCCAGTACAAGAACCAATTTTAATTCACCCCTCCACTTT
d_call: NA; clone_size: NA; v_call: TRBV6-5; j_call: TRBJ1-2; cdr3_aa: CATYTGTYGYTF; cdr3_nt: TGTGCCACTTACACGGGTACCTATGGCTACACCTTC